This TCR beta chain was documented in a study of blood T cells in healthy people across ages. The CDR3 runs 12 residues. Germline V CDR1 and CDR2: DFQATT, SNEGSKA (reference sequence). V gave up 4 bases and J gave up 2 bases, with 8 bases separating them. Notes on this clonotype: Antigen specificity is unknown.

A second PCR of 7 to 11 cycles used a sample-barcoded 5' primer and a J-beta primer mix. TCRdb passed the 5' RACE reads through MiXCR, listing each CDR3 protein once. The sample lists hundreds of thousands of distinct CDR3 sequences; around 45% were seen once. Study-level points and caveats: Age advanced and TCR beta diversity per million T cells fell, roughly linearly.

The sequencing input was blood. The chain combines TRBV20-1 with TRBJ2-5; a possible D gene is TRBD2 (6 bases). The sequence was collected from an elderly man in good health. The CDR3 region is CSAIGGQETQYF. The CDR3 DNA reads TGCAGTGCTATCGGGGGACAAGAGACCCAGTACTTC.